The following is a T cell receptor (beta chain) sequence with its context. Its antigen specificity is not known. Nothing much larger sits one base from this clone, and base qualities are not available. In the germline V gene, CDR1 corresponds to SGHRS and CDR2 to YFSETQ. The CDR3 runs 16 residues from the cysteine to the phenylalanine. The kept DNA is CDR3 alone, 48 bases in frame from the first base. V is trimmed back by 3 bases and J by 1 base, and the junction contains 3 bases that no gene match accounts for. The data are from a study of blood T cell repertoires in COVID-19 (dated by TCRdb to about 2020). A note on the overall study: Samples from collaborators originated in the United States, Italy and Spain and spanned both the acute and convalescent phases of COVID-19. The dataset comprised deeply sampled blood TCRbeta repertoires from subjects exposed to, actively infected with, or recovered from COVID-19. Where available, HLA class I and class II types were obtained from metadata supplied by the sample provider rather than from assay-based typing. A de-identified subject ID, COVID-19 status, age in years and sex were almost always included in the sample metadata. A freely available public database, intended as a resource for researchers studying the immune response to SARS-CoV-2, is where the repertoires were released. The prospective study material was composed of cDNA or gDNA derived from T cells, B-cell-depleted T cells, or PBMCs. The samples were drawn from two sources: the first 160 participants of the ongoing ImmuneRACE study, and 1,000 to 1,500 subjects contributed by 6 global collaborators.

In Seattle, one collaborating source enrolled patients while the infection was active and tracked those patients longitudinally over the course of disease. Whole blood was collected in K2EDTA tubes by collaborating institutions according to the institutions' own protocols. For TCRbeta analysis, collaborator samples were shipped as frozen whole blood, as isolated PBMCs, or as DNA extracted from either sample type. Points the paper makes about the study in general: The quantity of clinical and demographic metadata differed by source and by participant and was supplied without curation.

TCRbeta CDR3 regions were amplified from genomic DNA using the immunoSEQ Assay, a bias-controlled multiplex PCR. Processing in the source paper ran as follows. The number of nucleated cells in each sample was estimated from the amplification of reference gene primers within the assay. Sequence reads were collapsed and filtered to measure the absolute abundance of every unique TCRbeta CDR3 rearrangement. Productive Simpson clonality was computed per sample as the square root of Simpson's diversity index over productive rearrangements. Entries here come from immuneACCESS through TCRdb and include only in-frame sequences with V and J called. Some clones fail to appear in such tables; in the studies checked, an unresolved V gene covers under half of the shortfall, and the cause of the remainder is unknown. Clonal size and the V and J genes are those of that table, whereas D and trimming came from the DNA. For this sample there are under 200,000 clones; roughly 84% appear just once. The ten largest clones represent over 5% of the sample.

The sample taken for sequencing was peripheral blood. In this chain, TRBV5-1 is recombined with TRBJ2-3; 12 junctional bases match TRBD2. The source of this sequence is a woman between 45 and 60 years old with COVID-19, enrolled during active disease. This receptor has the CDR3 CASSSLAGGGTDTQYF. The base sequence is TGCGCCAGCAGCTCACTAGCGGGGGGTGGCACAGATACGCAGTATTTT.